A selection of T cell receptor beta chains follows, all from one sample in a study of tumor-infiltrating lymphocytes in primary liver carcinoma. One entry per CDR3 protein results from TCRdb running MiXCR on the multiplex PCR reads. The sample shows 320,000 or so distinct CDR3 sequences, 55% to 65% of them seen only once. The sample taken for sequencing was peripheral blood. These receptors were obtained from a man aged 35 to 55 with primary liver carcinoma and hepatitis B virus infection. Both conserved end residues are part of each CDR3. D genes are given only for firm matches. Only some rows state a clone size, as once, few, many or a class for expanded clones.

clone size,V gene,J gene,D gene,CDR3 protein,CDR3 DNA
NA,TRBV5-1,TRBJ1-1,NA,CASRAGTQGTEAFF,TGCGCCAGCAGGGCTGGGACGCAAGGGACTGAAGCTTTCTTT
NA,TRBV11-2,TRBJ2-7,NA,CASSLGGGVTYEQYF,TGTGCCAGCAGCTTAGGAGGGGGGGTTACCTACGAGCAATACTTC
NA,TRBV5-6,TRBJ1-2,NA,CASSLPHISRGYTF,TGTGCCAGCAGCTTGCCCCACATTTCACGCGGCTACACCTTC
NA,TRBV6-2/TRBV6-3,TRBJ1-1,NA,CASSYTIGGVFF,TGTGCCAGCAGCTATACGATAGGGGGAGTTTTCTTT
NA,TRBV11-2,TRBJ2-1,TRBD2,CASSFDTGLAKNEQFF,TGTGCCAGCAGCTTTGATACAGGACTAGCCAAAAATGAGCAGTTCTTC
NA,TRBV5-5,TRBJ1-5,NA,CASHRGALPQPRHF,TGTGCCAGCCACCGGGGGGCCCTACCTCAGCCCCGGCATTTT
many,TRBV6-5,TRBJ1-1,NA,CASSSNVGLGEAEAFF,TGTGCCAGCAGTTCTAACGTCGGTCTGGGGGAAGCTGAAGCTTTCTTT
NA,TRBV2,TRBJ2-1,NA,CASSWIGTPQFF,TGTGCCAGCAGTTGGATTGGGACACCGCAGTTCTTC
NA,TRBV29-1,TRBJ1-1,NA,CSGDLNTEAFF,TGCAGCGGGGACCTGAACACTGAAGCTTTCTTT
many,TRBV11-2,TRBJ1-1,NA,CASSPMVGGRTEAFF,TGTGCCAGCAGCCCTATGGTCGGGGGGCGGACTGAAGCTTTCTTT
NA,TRBV11-1,TRBJ2-1,NA,CAIQDGFLRDEQFF,TGTGCCATCCAGGACGGCTTTTTGAGGGATGAGCAGTTCTTC
NA,TRBV10-3,TRBJ2-3,NA,CATKEQGGTDTQYF,TGTGCCACCAAAGAACAGGGGGGGACAGATACGCAGTATTTT
few,TRBV11-2,TRBJ2-7,NA,CASSSRVSEAYEQYF,TGTGCCAGCAGCTCCCGGGTCTCCGAGGCCTACGAGCAGTACTTC
NA,TRBV29-1,TRBJ2-1,NA,CSVSLAVTYNDQFF,TGCAGCGTATCCTTAGCGGTTACCTACAATGATCAGTTCTTC